Only one count was recorded for the clone carrying this T cell receptor (beta chain). Enrolled through a virtual design, the participants were between roughly 18 and 100 years of age and came from under 30 US areas. This sample is part of a study of blood T cell repertoires in COVID-19. Looking at the study overall: Samples came from the United States, Italy and Spain, spanning acute and convalescent COVID-19. The cDNA or gDNA used as material had been derived from T cells, B-cell-depleted T cells, or PBMCs.

As handled by the study authors: Estimation of nucleated cell counts relied on the amplification of reference gene primers. Measured with immunoSEQ multiplex PCR; TCRdb has only the in-frame clones, and not every one. The DNA gave D and trimming, while V, J and clone size come from that table. Seen here are 270,000 or so clones, more than 80% observed once, and the top ten hold approximately 4%. The sequenced sample consisted of PBMCs or T cells enriched from blood (not recorded which). The sequence was obtained from a woman in her twenties or thirties with acute COVID-19.

CDR3 sequence (DNA): TGTGCCAGTACCCCGGGCGGGGGCACTCAGCCCCAGCATTTT. Its protein product is CASTPGGGTQPQHF. V is TRBV19 and J is TRBJ1-5; maybe TRBD1 (6 bases). Germline V gene lookup returns CDR1 LNHDA and CDR2 SQIVND (reference sequence). V dropped 7 bases and J dropped 6 bases, with 16 bases sitting between them. The CDR3 contains 14 residues.